Presented here are 8 T cell receptor beta chains from one specimen sequenced in a study of cytomegalovirus exposure and HLA in healthy donors. PCR primers comprised 60 Vbeta and 13 Jbeta primers. The method was immunoSEQ multiplex PCR; TCRdb's version includes in-frame clones alone and lacks a portion of them. The repertoire has fewer than 180,000 clones, 70% to 80% of them found once; the top ten carry roughly 4%. Sequenced: PBMCs. All receptors come from a human donor in good health.

The rearrangement uses TRBV5-6 and TRBJ2-2, with 7 bases identical to TRBD2. CDR3 size: 14 residues. Germline-derived CDR1 and CDR2 are SGHDT and YYEEEE. Losses at the gene ends were 4 bases for V and 5 bases for J; bases not matched to a gene: 5. In DNA form, the CDR3 reads TGTGCCAGCAGCCCCGCCGGGGGGACCGGGGAGCTGTTTTTT. This sequence encodes CASSPAGGTGELFF.

The chain recombines TRBV4-2 with TRBJ2-1; 8 bases map to TRBD2. The CDR3 loop spans 17 amino acids. V was clipped by 3 bases and J by 5 bases; unmatched bases: 12. CDR1 is LGHNA, CDR2 YNFKEQ, per germline. The CDR3: CASSQDTSGSKNNEQFF. The CDR3 DNA is TGTGCCAGCAGCCAGGATACAAGCGGGAGCAAAAACAATGAGCAGTTCTTC.

Points on this clone: Germline and junction disagree at one end, which may indicate a read error. Distinct nucleotide sequences in the sample also encode this CDR3. The chain joins TRBV28 to TRBJ1-1, with TRBD1 identical over 7 bases. Germline CDR1 reads MDHEN; CDR2 reads SYDVKM. CDR3 length: 14 amino acids. DNA of the CDR3: TGTGCCAGCATCATAGGGGGCAGGGGCACTGAAGCCTTCTTT. This encodes CASIIGGRGTEAFF.

The chain employs TRBV5-1 and TRBJ1-1, with D tentatively TRBD1 (6 bases). The CDR3 has 13 residues. CDR1 is SGHRS and CDR2 is YFSETQ in the germline V gene. V was cut by 2 bases and J by 3 bases, with 8 bases left in between. In DNA, the CDR3 is TGCGCCAGCAGCTTCGGGGGGCACACTGAAGCTTTCTTT. It codes for CASSFGGHTEAFF.

This clone was observed a few times. The J gene is TRBJ2-1, the V gene TRBV23-1, with 10 bases that match TRBD1. TRBV23-1 is known as an ORF, though its function is uncertain. CDR3 size: 17 residues. V dropped 6 bases and J dropped 7; count of bases not matched to a gene: 15. The CDR3 sequence: CASSRLDTGTGENEQFF. The CDR3 region has the DNA TGCGCCAGCAGCCGGCTGGACACCGGGACAGGGGAGAATGAGCAGTTCTTC.

This chain links TRBV2 with TRBJ2-1; 8 bases line up with TRBD1. With V trimmed by 11 bases and J by 0 bases, 3 bases remained unmatched. CDR1 is SNHLY and CDR2 is FYNNEI in the germline V gene. This CDR3 has 13 amino acids. The CDR3 is CAGQGSSYNEQFF. The CDR3, as DNA: TGTGCCGGACAGGGATCCTCCTACAATGAGCAGTTCTTC.

The chain recombines TRBV6-1 with TRBJ2-5, with 12 bases lining up with TRBD2. Germline lookup yields CDR1 MNHNS and CDR2 SASEGT. The trim removed 5 bases at V and 1 base at J, leaving 2 bases unmatched. This CDR3 region has 15 residues. The CDR3 sequence: CASSQLAGGQETQYF. CDR3 DNA sequence: TGTGCCAGCAGTCAACTAGCGGGGGGCCAAGAGACCCAGTACTTC.

The V gene is TRBV5-1, the J gene TRBJ1-4; tentatively, D is TRBD1 (5 bases). Germline V gives CDR1 SGHRS, CDR2 YFSETQ. There are 15 residues in the CDR3. V lost 4 bases, J lost 4 bases, and 14 bases lay in between. The CDR3 reads CASSLGTAHNEKLFF. CDR3 nucleotide sequence: TGCGCCAGCAGCCTTGGGACTGCTCATAATGAAAAACTGTTTTTT. The variable domain in full, completed from reference TRBV5-1 and TRBJ1-4, reads KAGVTQTPRYLIKTRGQQVTLSCSPISGHRSVSWYQQTPGQGLQFLFEYFSETQRNKGNFPGRFSGRQFSNSRSEMNVSTLELGDSALYLCASSLGTAHNEKLFFGSGTQLSVL.